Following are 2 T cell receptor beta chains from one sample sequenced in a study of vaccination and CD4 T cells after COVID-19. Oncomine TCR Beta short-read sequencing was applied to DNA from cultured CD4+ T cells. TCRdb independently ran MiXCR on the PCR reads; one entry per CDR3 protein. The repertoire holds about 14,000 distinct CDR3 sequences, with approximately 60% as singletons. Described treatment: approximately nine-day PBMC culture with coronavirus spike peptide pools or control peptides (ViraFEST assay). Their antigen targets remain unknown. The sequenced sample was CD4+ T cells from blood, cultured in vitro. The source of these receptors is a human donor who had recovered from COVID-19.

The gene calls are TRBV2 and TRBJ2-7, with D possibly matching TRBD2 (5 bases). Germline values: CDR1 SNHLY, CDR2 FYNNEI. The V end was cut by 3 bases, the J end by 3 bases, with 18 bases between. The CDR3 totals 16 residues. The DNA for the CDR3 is TGTGCCAGCAGTGAGACCCCCATGGACTTACTCTACGAGCAGTACTTC. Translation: CASSETPMDLLYEQYF.

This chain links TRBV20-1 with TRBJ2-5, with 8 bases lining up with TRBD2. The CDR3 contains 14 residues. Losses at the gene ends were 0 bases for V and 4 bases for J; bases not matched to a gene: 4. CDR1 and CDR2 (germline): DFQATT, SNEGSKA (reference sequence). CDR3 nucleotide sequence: TGCAGTGCTAGAGATCGGCTAGCGGGAGAGACCCAGTACTTC. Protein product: CSARDRLAGETQYF.